Each of the 30 T cell receptor beta chains below was sequenced from the same sample in a study of blood T cell repertoires in COVID-19. Repertoires were generated with immunoSEQ multiplex PCR, while TCRdb's copy carries only in-frame clones and drops some. This sample has tens of thousands of clones, with around 85% found just once. The sequenced sample was peripheral blood. All receptors come from a woman aged 60-75 years with acute or convalescent COVID-19.

The table lists this clone with a few counts. The chain uses TRBV7-9 and TRBJ1-1; unclear D gene. Trimming cost V 1 base and J 2 bases, with 14 bases left between them. The germline CDR1 and CDR2 sequences are SEHNR and FQNEAQ (reference sequence). The CDR3 loop spans 16 amino acids. The CDR3 DNA reads TGTGCCAGCAGCTTAGTCGAGAGGATTACTAACACTGAAGCTTTCTTT. It codes for CASSLVERITNTEAFF.

As concerns this clone: At one of its ends the junction is not consistent with the germline gene, which may arise from a read error. The J gene is TRBJ2-5, the V gene TRBV7-7, with 8 bases lining up with TRBD2. The CDR3 extends over 17 amino acids. From germline, CDR1 is SSHAT and CDR2 FNYEAQ (reference sequence). The CDR3 region is CASSPAGGKLAAKTQYF. CDR3 nucleotide sequence: TGTGCTAGCAGCCCCGCCGGGGGCAAACTAGCGGCAAAGACCCAGTACTTC.

The J gene is TRBJ1-4, the V gene TRBV30; D is perhaps TRBD1 (6 bases). Trimming shortened V by 2 bases and J by 4 bases, and 17 bases separated the two germline ends. The CDR3 runs to 16 residues. CDR1 and CDR2 from the germline V gene are GTSNPN and SVGIG (reference sequence). The CDR3 protein is CAWSRLRTERNEKLFF. Here the CDR3 DNA reads TGTGCCTGGAGTAGACTAAGGACAGAGCGTAATGAAAAACTGTTTTTT.

This clone was seen a single time. V and J are TRBV7-2 and TRBJ1-4; 7 bases line up with TRBD1. The CDR3 consists of 14 residues. Trimming took 8 bases from V and 0 from J; bases not matched to a gene: 3. Germline V gene lookup returns CDR1 SGHTA and CDR2 FQGNSA. The CDR3, as DNA: TGTGCCAGCGGGCAGGGGGCAACTAATGAAAAACTGTTTTTT. Translated, it gives CASGQGATNEKLFF.

This clone was detected once. The chain is built from TRBV21-1 and TRBJ2-5; the D call TRBD1 from the table was never checked on the DNA. TRBV21-1 is a documented pseudogene. This CDR3 contains 14 residues. The CDR3 DNA is TGTGCCAGCAGCAATAGACAGGTGGAAGAGACCCAGTACTTC. This sequence encodes CASSNRQVEETQYF.

V usage is TRBV27 and J usage is TRBJ2-7; TRBD2 is a possible D gene (6 bases). The CDR3 loop spans 15 amino acids. Germline V gene data show CDR1 as MNHEY and CDR2 as SMNVEV (reference sequence). The ends were cut back, 6 bases at V and 7 bases at J, with 22 bases in the middle. CDR3 loop: CASRSGGAQAREQYF. In DNA form, the CDR3 reads TGTGCCAGCAGGTCGGGCGGGGCTCAAGCAAGGGAGCAGTACTTC.

The CDR3 DNA sequence: TGTGCCAGCAGCCATTCACTGGGACACTCTGAAGCTTTCTTT. It yields the protein CASSHSLGHSEAFF. The chain joins TRBV3-1 (or the pseudogene TRBV3-2) to TRBJ1-1, with a tentative D call TRBD1 (6 bases). V lost 3 bases and J lost 6, with 14 bases in between. The germline V gene has CDR1 LGHDT and CDR2 YNNKEL (reference sequence). This CDR3 has 14 residues.

This chain links TRBV7-3 with TRBJ2-1; 7 positions match TRBD2. Trimming cost V 5 bases and J 0 bases; bases outside gene matches: 4. Germline lookup yields CDR1 SGHTA and CDR2 FQGTGA. The CDR3 is 15 amino acids. The CDR3 region has the DNA TGTGCCAGCAGCAGGGGAGGGCCCTCCTACAATGAGCAGTTCTTC. This sequence encodes CASSRGGPSYNEQFF.

The V and J genes are TRBV5-6 and TRBJ2-7, with TRBD1 as a possible D gene (6 bases). The CDR3 runs to 14 residues. Germline V CDR1 and CDR2: SGHDT, YYEEEE. V lost 2 bases and J 4 bases, leaving 13 bases between the germline ends. CDR3 loop: CASSFGDRGYEQYF. The CDR3 region has the DNA TGTGCCAGCAGCTTCGGGGATAGGGGGTACGAGCAGTACTTC. The complete variable domain, with remaining parts taken from reference TRBV5-6 and TRBJ2-7, reads DAGVTQSPTHLIKTRGQQVTLRCSPKSGHDTVSWYQQALGQGPQFIFQYYEEEERQRGNFPDRFSGHQFPNYSSELNVNALLLGDSALYLCASSFGDRGYEQYFGPGTRLTVT.

The V gene is TRBV9, the J gene TRBJ2-7, with 10 bases identical to TRBD2. The CDR3 length is 14 residues. J lost 2 bases, V lost 2 bases, and 1 base had no gene match. CDR1 is SGDLS, CDR2 YYNGEE, per germline. The CDR3 DNA follows: TGTGCCAGCAGCGTTAGCGGGGGGCCCTACGAGCAGTACTTC. Its protein product is CASSVSGGPYEQYF.

V and J are TRBV11-2 and TRBJ1-6; tentative D call: TRBD1 (6 bases). The CDR3 loop spans 17 amino acids. Germline CDR1 and CDR2: SGHAT and FQNNGV. Trimming took 1 base from V and 4 from J, leaving 14 bases between them. The CDR3 protein is CASSLVYQGSYNSPLHF. CDR3 nucleotides: TGTGCCAGCAGCTTAGTGTATCAGGGGAGTTATAATTCACCCCTCCACTTT.

CDR3 DNA: TGTGCCACCAGTCCAGCAGGGTTTAACTATGGCTACACCTTC. Translation gives CATSPAGFNYGYTF. This chain uses TRBV24-1 with TRBJ1-2; D is perhaps TRBD1 (5 bases). Germline lookup yields CDR1 KGHDR and CDR2 SFDVKD. CDR3 length equals 14 residues. The V gene lost 6 bases and the J gene lost 1 base, with 11 bases spanning the gap.

This clone was seen a single time. The chain links TRBV21-1 to TRBJ1-1; the D call TRBD1 from the table was never checked on the DNA. TRBV21-1 constitutes a pseudogene. The CDR3 extends over 13 amino acids. The CDR3 coding sequence is TGTGCCAGCCGTGGACAGGGGTTCACTGAAGCTTTCTTT. Protein sequence: CASRGQGFTEAFF.

J is TRBJ2-7 and V is TRBV2; D possibly corresponds to TRBD1 (5 bases). The germline gives CDR1 SNHLY, CDR2 FYNNEI. This CDR3 region has 13 residues. V lost 2 bases and J lost 7, with 12 bases in between. The CDR3, as DNA: TGTGCCAGCAGTGAACGGCTCCCAGGGGAGCAGTACTTC. It encodes CASSERLPGEQYF.

The chain uses TRBV4-1 and TRBJ2-5; D ambiguous. The V gene lost 3 bases and the J gene lost 4 bases, with 18 bases spanning the gap. This CDR3 is built from 16 residues. Germline CDR1 reads MGHRA; CDR2 reads YSYEKL. CDR3 DNA sequence: TGCGCCAGCAGCCATATCAATCAGCCGGGTGGAGAGACCCAGTACTTC. Translating it yields CASSHINQPGGETQYF.

The chain has TRBV5-4 and TRBJ2-5; TRBD1 aligns across 9 bases. Germline loops: CDR1 SGHNT, CDR2 YYREEE (reference sequence). J was trimmed by 5 bases and V by 3 bases; bases with no gene match: 11. The CDR3 is made up of 16 amino acids. CDR3 in amino acids: CASSSATGGGRETQYF. Written as DNA, the CDR3 is TGTGCCAGCAGCTCGGCTACAGGGGGCGGGCGGGAGACCCAGTACTTC.

J is TRBJ2-1 and V is TRBV10-2, with no clear D. Looked up from germline, CDR1 is WSHSY and CDR2 is SAAADI. V lost 10 bases, J lost 0 bases, and 19 bases lay in between. This CDR3 is 16 amino acids long. For the CDR3, the DNA is TGCGCCACGAGCAAGCTCCCGGTTATCTCCTACAATGAGCAGTTCTTC. Translating gives CATSKLPVISYNEQFF.

This chain uses TRBV5-1 with TRBJ2-2, with a tentative D call TRBD1 (5 bases). Per germline, CDR1 SGHRS and CDR2 YFSETQ. The V gene lost 7 bases and the J gene lost 0 bases, with 10 bases spanning the gap. The CDR3 spans 14 residues. The CDR3 nucleotides read TGCGCCAGCTGGGCAGGGTCGAACACCGGGGAGCTGTTTTTT. Translated, it gives CASWAGSNTGELFF.

A note on this clone: An end of the junction does not agree with germline; a read error may underlie this. The rearrangement uses TRBV13 and TRBJ1-3; 7 bases are a match to TRBD1. Germline V gene sequence: CDR1 PRHDT, CDR2 FYEKMQ (reference sequence). This CDR3 comprises 16 residues. The CDR3 region has the DNA TGTGCCAGCAGCCTAGGGGGCGCGAGCTCTGGAAACACCATATATTTT. Amino acids: CASSLGGASSGNTIYF.

This sequence joins TRBV6-1 and TRBJ1-5, with D perhaps TRBD1 (5 bases). Germline CDR1 reads MNHNS; CDR2 reads SASEGT. This CDR3 has 15 amino acids. The ends were cut back, 0 bases at V and 8 bases at J, with 14 bases in the middle. This chain's CDR3 is CASSEAFRGREPQHF. DNA for the CDR3: TGTGCCAGCAGTGAAGCGTTTAGGGGTAGAGAGCCCCAGCATTTT.

This chain connects TRBV5-5 to TRBJ2-3, with D unresolved. Deletions cut 0 bases from V and 2 bases from J, with 7 bases between. The CDR3 covers 14 residues. Germline CDR1 SGHKS, CDR2 YYEKEE (reference sequence). CDR3 nucleotides: TGTGCCAGCAGCTTGGACAGACCCACAGATACGCAGTATTTT. It yields the protein CASSLDRPTDTQYF.

This sequence joins TRBV15 and TRBJ1-1; D possibly corresponds to TRBD1 (5 bases). Trimming removed 0 bases from V and 1 base from J, with 12 bases in between. The CDR3 totals 16 residues. Germline V gives CDR1 LNHNV, CDR2 YYDKDF (reference sequence). The CDR3 loop is CATSRDRGGRNTEAFF. As DNA, the CDR3 is TGTGCCACCAGCAGAGATCGCGGGGGACGGAACACTGAAGCTTTCTTT.

The chain joins TRBV9 to TRBJ2-5; 8 bases match TRBD1. J was trimmed by 4 bases and V by 3 bases; bases with no gene match: 11. The CDR3 has 16 residues. CDR1 SGDLS and CDR2 YYNGEE come from the germline V gene. The CDR3 sequence: CASSALQTGAGETQYF. Here the CDR3 DNA reads TGTGCCAGCAGCGCCCTACAGACAGGGGCGGGAGAGACCCAGTACTTC.

V usage is TRBV7-8 and J usage is TRBJ1-1; the D gene is possibly TRBD1 (5 bases). There are 13 residues in the CDR3. Germline V gene sequence: CDR1 SGHVS, CDR2 FQNEAQ. V was trimmed by 8 bases and J by 0 bases, leaving 10 bases between them. The CDR3 is CASGGALNTEAFF. The CDR3 DNA follows: TGTGCCAGCGGAGGGGCCCTGAACACTGAAGCTTTCTTT.

This clone was counted only a few times. V is TRBV11-3 and J is TRBJ1-4; maybe TRBD1 (6 bases). CDR3 size: 17 residues. Germline CDR1 SGHNT, CDR2 YENEEA. Trimming left V 3 bases short and J 5 bases short, with 19 bases between. The CDR3 coding sequence is TGTGCCAGCAGCTTCGCTCTTAGGACAGCGAAAAATGAAAAACTGTTTTTT. Its protein is CASSFALRTAKNEKLFF.

The J gene is TRBJ1-5, the V gene TRBV10-3, with TRBD1 as a possible D gene (6 bases). CDR1 ENHRY and CDR2 SYGVKD come from the germline V gene. CDR3 size: 15 residues. V lost 2 bases, J lost 4 bases, and 12 bases lay in between. The CDR3 is CAISERGGANQPQHF. CDR3 in DNA: TGTGCCATCAGTGAGCGGGGGGGGGCAAATCAGCCCCAGCATTTT.

This clone was recorded only once. CDR3 protein: CASSPQGWAGELFF. The CDR3 DNA reads as TGTGCCAGCTCACCACAGGGGTGGGCCGGGGAGCTGTTTTTT. J is TRBJ2-2 and V is TRBV18, with D perhaps TRBD1 (5 bases). Germline V gene data show CDR1 as KGHSH and CDR2 as LQKENI. V gave up 1 base and J gave up 6 bases, with 9 bases separating them. The CDR3 extends over 14 amino acids.

A few counts support this clone. The V call is TRBV28, the J call TRBJ1-1; possibly TRBD1 for D (5 bases). V was clipped by 6 bases and J by 2 bases, with 13 bases between them. There are 14 residues in the CDR3. The germline gives CDR1 MDHEN, CDR2 SYDVKM. The CDR3 sequence: CASRAPDSNTEAFF. CDR3 sequence (DNA): TGTGCCAGCAGAGCCCCTGACAGTAACACTGAAGCTTTCTTT.

V and J are TRBV27 and TRBJ2-3; 14 bases fit TRBD2. The ends lost 5 bases at V and 1 base at J; junction bases unmatched: 8. Germline CDR1 MNHEY, CDR2 SMNVEV (reference sequence). The CDR3 is 18 residues long. CDR3 protein: CASSEGLAGVIRTDTQYF. In DNA form, the CDR3 reads TGTGCCAGCAGTGAGGGACTAGCGGGAGTCATTCGCACAGATACGCAGTATTTT.

The gene calls are TRBV29-1 and TRBJ2-1; TRBD2 aligns across 8 bases. Germline V lookup: CDR1 SQVTM, CDR2 ANQGSEA. The CDR3 runs 15 residues. Losses at the gene ends were 4 bases for V and 7 bases for J; bases not matched to a gene: 12. The CDR3: CSVGVTGGRENEQFF. For the CDR3, the DNA is TGCAGCGTTGGTGTGACGGGAGGGAGAGAAAATGAGCAGTTCTTC.